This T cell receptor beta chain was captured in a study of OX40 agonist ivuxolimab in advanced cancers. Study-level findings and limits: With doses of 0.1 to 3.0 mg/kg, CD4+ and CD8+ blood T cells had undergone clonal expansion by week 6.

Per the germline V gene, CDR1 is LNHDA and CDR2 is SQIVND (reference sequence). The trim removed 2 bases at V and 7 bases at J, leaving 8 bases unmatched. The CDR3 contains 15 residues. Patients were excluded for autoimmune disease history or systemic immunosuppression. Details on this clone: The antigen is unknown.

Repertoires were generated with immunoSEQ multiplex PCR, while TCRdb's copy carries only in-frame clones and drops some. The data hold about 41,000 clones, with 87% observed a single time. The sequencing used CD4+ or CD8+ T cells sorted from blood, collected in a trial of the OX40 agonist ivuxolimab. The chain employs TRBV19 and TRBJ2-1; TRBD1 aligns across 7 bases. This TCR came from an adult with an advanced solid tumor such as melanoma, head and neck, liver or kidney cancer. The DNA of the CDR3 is TGTGCCAGTAGTATAACCCAGACAGGGAGAAATGAGCAGTTCTTC. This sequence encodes CASSITQTGRNEQFF. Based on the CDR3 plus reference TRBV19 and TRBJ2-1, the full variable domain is DGGITQSPKYLFRKEGQNVTLSCEQNLNHDAMYWYRQDPGQGLRLIYYSQIVNDFQKGDIAEGYSVSREKKESFPLTVTSAQKNPTAFYLCASSITQTGRNEQFFGPGTRLTVL.